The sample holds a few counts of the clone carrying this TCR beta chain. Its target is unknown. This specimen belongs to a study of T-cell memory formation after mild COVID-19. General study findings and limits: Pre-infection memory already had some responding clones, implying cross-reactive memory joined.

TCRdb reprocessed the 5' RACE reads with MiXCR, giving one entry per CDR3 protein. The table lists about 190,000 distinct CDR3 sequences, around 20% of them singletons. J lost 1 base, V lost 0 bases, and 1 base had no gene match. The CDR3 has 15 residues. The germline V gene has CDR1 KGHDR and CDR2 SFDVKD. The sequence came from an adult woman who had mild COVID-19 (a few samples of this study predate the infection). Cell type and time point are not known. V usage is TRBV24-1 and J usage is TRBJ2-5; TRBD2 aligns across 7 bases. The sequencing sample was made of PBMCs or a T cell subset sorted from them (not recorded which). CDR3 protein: CATSDLPGGQETQYF. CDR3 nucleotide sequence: TGTGCCACCAGTGATTTGCCGGGAGGCCAAGAGACCCAGTACTTC.